This T cell receptor (beta chain) was captured by sequencing in a study of radiotherapy plus CTLA-4 blockade in lung cancer (dated by TCRdb to the late 2010s). Regarding the study in general: Objective responses were observed in 15% to 20% of enrolled patients, and disease control was achieved in approximately 32%.

The study at large found these results: After treatment with radiotherapy and ipilimumab, TCR clones that came from tumors expanded in the peripheral blood. Increased serum interferon-beta after radiation, together with early dynamic changes in blood T cell clones, were reported to be the strongest predictors of response.

About this clone itself: Its antigen specificity is not known. No much larger clonotype is one base removed from it; base qualities were not supplied.

The library was prepared using the immunoSEQ multiplex PCR assay. TCRdb carries this immuneACCESS record with in-frame sequences only. Its versions omit some clonotypes, under half of them owing to an unresolved V gene in the studies checked, with the rest unexplained. Within this sample are tens of thousands of clones, with around 90% of them counted one time only. The ten most abundant clones make up approximately 0.9% of the sample. The study evaluated CTLA-4 blockade (ipilimumab) given together with focal radiation therapy in patients who had chemo-refractory metastatic non-small-cell lung cancer. The CDR3, from cysteine to phenylalanine, totals 13 residues. Only CDR3 DNA is held: 39 bases, read in frame from base 1. Via the germline V gene, CDR1 is SGHRS and CDR2 YFSETQ. V lost 3 bases and J lost 4 bases, and the count of bases not matched to a germline gene is 1.

Sequences were derived from peripheral blood, sampled from a patient treated with radiotherapy plus ipilimumab. This chain is built from TRBV5-1 and TRBJ1-5, with 7 central nucleotides matching TRBD1. This sequence originates from a human donor with non-small cell lung cancer who had stable disease on radiotherapy plus ipilimumab. The DNA is TGCGCCAGCAGCTGGGACAGAAATCAGCCCCAGCATTTT. Its protein reads: CASSWDRNQPQHF.